This T cell receptor (beta chain) was captured in a study of regulatory T cells in long-lasting Graves disease. Turning to the study itself: With positive TSH receptor antibodies and over 5 years of antithyroid drugs, Graves' disease was considered persistent.

V trimming: 7 bases; J trimming: 4 bases; junction bases outside the gene matches: 3. The CDR3 is made up of 13 amino acids. Germline CDR1 is DFQATT and CDR2 is SNEGSKA (reference sequence). Construction of TCR beta libraries relied on iRepertoire HTBI primers and on Arm-PCR targeting CDR3 regions. From the multiplex PCR reads, TCRdb called clonotypes with MiXCR, one entry per CDR3 protein. The sample consists of about 460,000 distinct CDR3 sequences, approximately 23% of them appearing once. Time point denoted: persistent/refractory GD, antithyroid drugs over 5 years with positive TRAb. Researchers made the TCR library from RNA that was extracted from PBMCs.

The starting material was peripheral blood mononuclear cells (PBMCs), obtained when the disease was refractory, from a patient treated with antithyroid drugs. The V and J genes are TRBV20-1 and TRBJ2-3; TRBD2 matches 12 bases. The origin of this receptor is a female donor with Graves disease. The CDR3 nucleotides read TGCAGTGGACTAGCGGGGGTGGCAGATACGCAGTATTTT. Residues: CSGLAGVADTQYF.